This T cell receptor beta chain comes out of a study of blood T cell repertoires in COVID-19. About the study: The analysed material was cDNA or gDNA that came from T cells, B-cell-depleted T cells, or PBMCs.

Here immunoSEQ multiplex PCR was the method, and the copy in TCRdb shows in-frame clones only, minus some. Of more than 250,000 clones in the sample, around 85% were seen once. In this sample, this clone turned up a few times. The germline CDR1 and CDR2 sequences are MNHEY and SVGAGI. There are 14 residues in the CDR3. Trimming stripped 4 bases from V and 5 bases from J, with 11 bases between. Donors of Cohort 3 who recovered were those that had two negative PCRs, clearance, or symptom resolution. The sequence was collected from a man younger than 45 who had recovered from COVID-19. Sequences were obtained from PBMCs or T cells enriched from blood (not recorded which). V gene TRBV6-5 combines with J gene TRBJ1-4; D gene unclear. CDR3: CASSLYRHNEKLFF. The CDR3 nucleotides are TGTGCCAGCAGTTTGTACAGACACAATGAAAAACTGTTTTTT.